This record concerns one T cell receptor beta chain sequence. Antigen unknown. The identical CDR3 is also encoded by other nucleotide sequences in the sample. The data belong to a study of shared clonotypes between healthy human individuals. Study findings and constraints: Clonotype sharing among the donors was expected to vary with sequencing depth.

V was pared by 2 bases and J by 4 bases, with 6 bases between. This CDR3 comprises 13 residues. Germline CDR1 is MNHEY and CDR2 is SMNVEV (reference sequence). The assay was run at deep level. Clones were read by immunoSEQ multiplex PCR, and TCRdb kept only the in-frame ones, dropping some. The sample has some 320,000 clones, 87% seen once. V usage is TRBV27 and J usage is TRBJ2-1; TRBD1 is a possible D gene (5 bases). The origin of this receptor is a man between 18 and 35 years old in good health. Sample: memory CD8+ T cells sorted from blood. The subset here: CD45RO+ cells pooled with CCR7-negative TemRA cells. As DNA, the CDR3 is TGTGCCAGCAGTTTACAGGGTTACAATGAGCAGTTCTTC. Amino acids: CASSLQGYNEQFF.